The 15 T cell receptor beta chains below come from one sample, sequenced in a study of cytomegalovirus exposure and HLA in healthy donors. Data came from immunoSEQ multiplex PCR; TCRdb stores just in-frame clones and leaves some out. The sample has 50,000 to 65,000 clones, approximately 90% seen once. The specimen was PBMCs. These receptors were obtained from a woman aged 18-30 years in good health and CMV-seropositive.

The V call is TRBV19, the J call TRBJ2-5; 7 bases align to TRBD1. This CDR3 region has 16 residues. Germline V gene lookup returns CDR1 LNHDA and CDR2 SQIVND (reference sequence). V lost 1 base and J lost 5; bases outside the gene matches: 10. DNA of the CDR3: TGTGCCAGTAGTATAGGAGTAACAGGGGCTCGGGAGACCCAGTACTTC. Translated, it gives CASSIGVTGARETQYF. Full variable domain (missing parts from reference TRBV19 and TRBJ2-5): DGGITQSPKYLFRKEGQNVTLSCEQNLNHDAMYWYRQDPGQGLRLIYYSQIVNDFQKGDIAEGYSVSREKKESFPLTVTSAQKNPTAFYLCASSIGVTGARETQYFGPGTRLLVL.

The rearrangement links TRBV27 to TRBJ1-5; 9 bases are shared with TRBD1. V dropped 5 bases and J dropped 5; count of bases not matched to a gene: 4. The CDR3 consists of 14 residues. CDR1 MNHEY and CDR2 SMNVEV come from the germline V gene (reference sequence). The CDR3 sequence: CASSPGQGYQPQHF. DNA for the CDR3: TGTGCCAGCAGTCCCGGACAGGGGTATCAGCCCCAGCATTTT.

The count of this clone is one. The V call is TRBV15, the J call TRBJ1-5; D is ambiguous. Per the germline V gene, CDR1 is LNHNV and CDR2 is YYDKDF (reference sequence). The CDR3 is made up of 17 amino acids. The V gene lost 1 base and the J gene lost 7 bases, with 20 bases spanning the gap. CDR3 in DNA: TGTGCCACCAGCAGAGTTTCAGGCGTAACCTATGGGCAGCCCCAGCATTTT. It translates to CATSRVSGVTYGQPQHF. Filled out from reference TRBV15 and TRBJ1-5, the complete variable domain reads DAMVIQNPRYQVTQFGKPVTLSCSQTLNHNVMYWYQQKSSQAPKLLFHYYDKDFNNEADTPDNFQSRRPNTSFCFLDIRSPGLGDTAMYLCATSRVSGVTYGQPQHFGDGTRLSIL.

This rearrangement joins TRBV18 to TRBJ2-4; 7 positions match TRBD1. The V gene's germline CDR1 is KGHSH and CDR2 LQKENI. CDR3 size: 15 residues. Trimming cost V 5 bases and J 5 bases; bases outside gene matches: 9. The CDR3 DNA follows: TGTGCCAGCTCAGGTCAGGGGGATGCCCAAAACATTCAGTACTTC. Protein sequence: CASSGQGDAQNIQYF.

The chain couples TRBV4-2 to TRBJ1-2; TRBD1 is a possible D gene (5 bases). V was trimmed by 1 base and J by 3 bases, leaving 12 bases between them. This CDR3 is built from 15 residues. The V gene's germline CDR1 is LGHNA and CDR2 YNFKEQ. The CDR3 DNA is TGTGCCAGCAGCCAAGCCGTGACAGCGTACTATGGCTACACCTTC. It translates to CASSQAVTAYYGYTF.

This clone was seen only once. V gene TRBV11-3 combines with J gene TRBJ2-3; 7 bases fit TRBD2. The V gene's germline CDR1 is SGHNT and CDR2 YENEEA. The length of the CDR3 is 16 residues. The V and J ends lost 5 bases and 1 base, in that order; junction bases with no gene match: 9. The chain's CDR3 is CASSRGSGKRTDTQYF. The CDR3 DNA is TGTGCCAGCAGCCGCGGGAGCGGGAAACGCACAGATACGCAGTATTTT.

The chain joins TRBV5-1 to TRBJ1-5, with no clear D. Germline CDR1 reads SGHRS; CDR2 reads YFSETQ. CDR3 length: 15 amino acids. V was shortened by 0 bases and J by 7 bases, with 14 bases between the two germline ends. The CDR3 loop reads CASSLDSPSGQPQHF. The CDR3 DNA reads as TGCGCCAGCAGCTTGGACAGCCCCTCCGGACAGCCCCAGCATTTT.

V is TRBV5-1 and J is TRBJ2-3; 7 bases align to TRBD2. CDR1 and CDR2 (germline): SGHRS, YFSETQ. The CDR3 is 14 amino acids. Trimming at V came to 6 bases and at J to 2 bases, leaving 6 bases not matched to a gene. The CDR3 sequence is CASKNGGSTDTQYF. CDR3 DNA sequence: TGCGCCAGCAAGAACGGGGGGTCCACAGATACGCAGTATTTT.

This clone occurred once. The rearrangement joins TRBV28 to TRBJ2-3; TRBD1 matches 7 bases. V shed 7 bases and J 6 bases; nucleotides not matched to a gene: 16. This CDR3 has 16 residues. Germline CDR1 is MDHEN and CDR2 is SYDVKM. The CDR3 DNA follows: TGTGCCAGCACACCATGGGGCAGGGGGAAGGGGGATACGCAGTATTTT. Protein sequence: CASTPWGRGKGDTQYF.

The gene calls are TRBV5-1 and TRBJ2-1, with D unclear. This CDR3 spans 15 amino acids. V was shortened by 0 bases and J by 5 bases, with 12 bases between the two germline ends. Germline lookup yields CDR1 SGHRS and CDR2 YFSETQ. The CDR3 DNA is TGCGCCAGCAGCTTGGCCCCCAGGTATGACAATGAGCAGTTCTTC. This sequence encodes CASSLAPRYDNEQFF.

The genes are TRBV5-4 and TRBJ2-2; D is possibly TRBD1 (5 bases). The CDR3 runs 15 residues. Germline V CDR1 and CDR2: SGHNT, YYREEE (reference sequence). With 1 base removed from V and 5 bases from J, the gap between germline ends came to 12 bases. For the CDR3, the DNA is TGTGCCAGCAGCTTGATTGGGGCGCGTACCGGGGAGCTGTTTTTT. Protein: CASSLIGARTGELFF. Drawing the rest from reference TRBV5-4 and TRBJ2-2, the complete variable domain is ETGVTQSPTHLIKTRGQQVTLRCSSQSGHNTVSWYQQALGQGPQFIFQYYREEENGRGNFPPRFSGLQFPNYSSELNVNALELDDSALYLCASSLIGARTGELFFGEGSRLTVL.

This rearrangement joins TRBV5-1 to TRBJ2-7, with D unclear. V was clipped by 1 base and J by 0 bases, with 8 bases between them. Germline V gives CDR1 SGHRS, CDR2 YFSETQ. The CDR3 loop spans 14 amino acids. Here the CDR3 reads CASSLTESSYEQYF. The CDR3 DNA reads TGCGCCAGCAGCTTGACCGAGAGCTCCTACGAGCAGTACTTC.

The rearrangement uses TRBV19 and TRBJ2-7, with TRBD2 as a possible D gene (5 bases). Germline-derived CDR1 and CDR2 are LNHDA and SQIVND (reference sequence). Between the trimmed V and J ends, which lost 2 bases and 5 bases, there was a span of 10 bases. CDR3 size: 13 residues. The CDR3 DNA sequence: TGTGCCAGTAGTATAAAGGAGAGGGACGAGCAGTACTTC. Translation: CASSIKERDEQYF.

The rearrangement uses TRBV4-2 and TRBJ2-7; D perhaps matches TRBD1 (6 bases). Germline assignment: CDR1 LGHNA and CDR2 YNFKEQ. The CDR3 length is 14 residues. V gave up 0 bases and J gave up 7 bases, with 13 bases separating them. CDR3 nucleotides: TGTGCCAGCAGCCAAGATTACAGGGTGGGAGAGCAGTACTTC. Its protein is CASSQDYRVGEQYF.

The CDR3 region is CASSFRGGEGETQYF. CDR3 nucleotides: TGTGCCAGCAGTTTTCGTGGGGGCGAAGGCGAGACCCAGTACTTC. The chain is built from TRBV28 and TRBJ2-5; maybe TRBD1 (6 bases). CDR3 size: 15 residues. Germline V gene data show CDR1 as MDHEN and CDR2 as SYDVKM. The V gene lost 3 bases and the J gene lost 5 bases, with 16 bases spanning the gap.